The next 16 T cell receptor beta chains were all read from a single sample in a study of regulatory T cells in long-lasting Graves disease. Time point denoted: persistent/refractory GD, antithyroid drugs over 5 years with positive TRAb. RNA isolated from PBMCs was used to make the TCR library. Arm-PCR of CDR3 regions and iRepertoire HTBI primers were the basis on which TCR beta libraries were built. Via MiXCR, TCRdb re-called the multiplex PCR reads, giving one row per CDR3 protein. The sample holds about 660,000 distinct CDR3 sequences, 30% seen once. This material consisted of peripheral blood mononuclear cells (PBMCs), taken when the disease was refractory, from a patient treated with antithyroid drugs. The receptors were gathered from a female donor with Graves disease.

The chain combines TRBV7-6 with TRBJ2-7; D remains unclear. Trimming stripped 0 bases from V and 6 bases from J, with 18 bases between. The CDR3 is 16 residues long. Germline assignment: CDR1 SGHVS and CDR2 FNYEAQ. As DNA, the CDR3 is TGTGCCAGCAGCTTAGCAGGGTGCACAAGGGATTCCGAGCAGTACTTC. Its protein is CASSLAGCTRDSEQYF.

In DNA, the CDR3 is TGCAGTGCTGGCAGGACCTTACCCTACGAGCAGTACTTC. Protein: CSAGRTLPYEQYF. This sequence joins TRBV20-1 and TRBJ2-7; no clear D gene. Trimming took 5 bases from V and 2 from J, leaving 13 bases between them. The CDR3 loop spans 13 amino acids. Germline CDR1 reads DFQATT; CDR2 reads SNEGSKA (reference sequence).

For the CDR3, the DNA is TGTGCCAGCAGCTTGGCTGGGGAACGTGGCTCCTACGAGCAGTACTTC. Translated: CASSLAGERGSYEQYF. This rearrangement joins TRBV5-4 to TRBJ2-7; D is undetermined. CDR3 length equals 16 residues. Looked up from germline, CDR1 is SGHNT and CDR2 is YYREEE (reference sequence). The V and J ends lost 0 bases and 0 bases respectively, with 13 bases between them.

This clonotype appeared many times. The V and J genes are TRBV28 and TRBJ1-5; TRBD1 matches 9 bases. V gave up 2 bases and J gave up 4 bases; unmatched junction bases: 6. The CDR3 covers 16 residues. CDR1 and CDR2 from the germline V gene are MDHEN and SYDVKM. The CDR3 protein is CASSLVLGQGNQPQHF. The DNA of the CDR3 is TGTGCCAGCAGTTTAGTGTTAGGACAGGGGAATCAGCCCCAGCATTTT.

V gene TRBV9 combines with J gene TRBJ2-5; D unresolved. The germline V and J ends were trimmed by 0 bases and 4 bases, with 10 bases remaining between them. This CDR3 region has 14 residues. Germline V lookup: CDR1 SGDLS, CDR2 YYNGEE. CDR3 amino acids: CASSVGSDGETQYF. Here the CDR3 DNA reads TGTGCCAGCAGCGTAGGATCCGACGGAGAGACCCAGTACTTC.

CDR3 in amino acids: CASGPSGQGVHQPQHF. The CDR3 DNA reads as TGTGCTAGTGGCCCCTCGGGACAGGGGGTACATCAGCCCCAGCATTTT. V is TRBV12-5 and J is TRBJ1-5; 11 bases agree with TRBD1. The CDR3 extends over 16 amino acids. Trimming took 6 bases from V and 5 from J; bases not matched to a gene: 9. Germline V gene lookup returns CDR1 LGHNT and CDR2 FRNRAP.

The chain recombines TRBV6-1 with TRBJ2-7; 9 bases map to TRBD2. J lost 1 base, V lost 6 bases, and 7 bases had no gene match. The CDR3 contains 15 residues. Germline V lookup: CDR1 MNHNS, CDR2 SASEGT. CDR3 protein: CASRIAGVGSYEQYF. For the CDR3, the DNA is TGTGCCAGCAGAATAGCGGGAGTTGGATCCTACGAGCAGTACTTC.

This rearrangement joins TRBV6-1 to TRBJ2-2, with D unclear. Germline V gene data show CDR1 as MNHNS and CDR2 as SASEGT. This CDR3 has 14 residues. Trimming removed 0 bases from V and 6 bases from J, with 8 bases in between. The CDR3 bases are TGTGCCAGCAGTGAAGCGCTTAGGGCCGGGGAGCTGTTTTTT. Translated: CASSEALRAGELFF.

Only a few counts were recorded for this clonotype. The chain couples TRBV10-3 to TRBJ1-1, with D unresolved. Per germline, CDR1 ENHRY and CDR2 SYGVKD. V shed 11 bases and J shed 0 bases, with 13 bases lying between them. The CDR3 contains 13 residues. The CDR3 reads CASCREVNTEAFF. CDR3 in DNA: TGTGCCTCCTGCCGGGAAGTGAACACTGAAGCTTTCTTT.

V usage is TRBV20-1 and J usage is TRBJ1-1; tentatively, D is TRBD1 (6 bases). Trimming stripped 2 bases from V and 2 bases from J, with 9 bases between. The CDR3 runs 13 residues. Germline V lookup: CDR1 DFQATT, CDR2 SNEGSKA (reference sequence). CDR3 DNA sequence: TGCAGTGCTAGACTGGGGGCCAACACTGAAGCTTTCTTT. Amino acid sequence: CSARLGANTEAFF.

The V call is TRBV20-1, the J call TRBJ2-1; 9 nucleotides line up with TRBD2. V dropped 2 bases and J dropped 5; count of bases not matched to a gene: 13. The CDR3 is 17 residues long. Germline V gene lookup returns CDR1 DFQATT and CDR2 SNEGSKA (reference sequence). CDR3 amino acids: CSARNGLAGLLDNEQFF. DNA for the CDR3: TGCAGTGCTAGAAACGGCCTAGCGGGACTTCTCGACAATGAGCAGTTCTTC.

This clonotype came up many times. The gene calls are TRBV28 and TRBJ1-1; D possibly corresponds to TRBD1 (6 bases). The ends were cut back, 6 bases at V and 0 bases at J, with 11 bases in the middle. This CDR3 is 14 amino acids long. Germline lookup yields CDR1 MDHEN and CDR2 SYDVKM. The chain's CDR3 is CASRAGGMNTEAFF. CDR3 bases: TGTGCCAGCAGGGCCGGGGGCATGAACACTGAAGCTTTCTTT.

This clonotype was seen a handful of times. This chain's CDR3 is CASKRQGAWETQYF. The CDR3 DNA reads as TGTGCCAGCAAAAGACAGGGGGCATGGGAGACCCAGTACTTC. This rearrangement joins TRBV6-1 to TRBJ2-5; 10 positions agree with TRBD1. V shed 7 bases, J shed 5 bases, and the junction held 7 bases outside the gene matches. The CDR3 contains 14 residues. Germline V lookup: CDR1 MNHNS, CDR2 SASEGT.

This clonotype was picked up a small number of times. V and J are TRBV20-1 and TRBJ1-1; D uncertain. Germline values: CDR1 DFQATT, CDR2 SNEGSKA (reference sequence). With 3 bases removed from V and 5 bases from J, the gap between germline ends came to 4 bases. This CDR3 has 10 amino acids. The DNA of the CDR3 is TGCAGTGCTAGGTGGACTGAAGCTTTCTTT. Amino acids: CSARWTEAFF.

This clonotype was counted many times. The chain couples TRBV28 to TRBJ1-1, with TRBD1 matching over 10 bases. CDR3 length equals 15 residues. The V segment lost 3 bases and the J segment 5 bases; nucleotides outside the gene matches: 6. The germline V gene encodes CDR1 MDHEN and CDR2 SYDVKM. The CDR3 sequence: CASSFRGGQGTEAFF. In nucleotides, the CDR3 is TGTGCCAGCAGTTTCCGGGGGGGACAGGGGACTGAAGCTTTCTTT.

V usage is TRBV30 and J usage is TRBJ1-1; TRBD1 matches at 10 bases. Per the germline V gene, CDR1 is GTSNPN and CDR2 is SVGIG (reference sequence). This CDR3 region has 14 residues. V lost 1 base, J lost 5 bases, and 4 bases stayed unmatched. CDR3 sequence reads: CAWSADRGLTEAFF. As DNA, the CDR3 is TGTGCCTGGAGTGCCGACAGGGGGCTTACTGAAGCTTTCTTT.